The present TCR beta chain was sequenced within a study of T cells of healthy individuals. TCRdb passed the 5' RACE reads through MiXCR, listing each CDR3 protein once. Among around 98,000 distinct CDR3 sequences, about 16% were seen once, and the ten largest hold 6% to 8%. Trimming cost V 4 bases and J 0 bases; bases outside gene matches: 7. Germline CDR1 DFQATT, CDR2 SNEGSKA (reference sequence). The CDR3 has 16 residues. This clonotype was obtained from a human donor in good health. The chain couples TRBV20-1 to TRBJ2-1, with 9 bases matching TRBD2. CDR3 DNA: TGCAGTGCTACAAGCGGGGGGTCCAACTCCTACAATGAGCAGTTCTTC. This translates into CSATSGGSNSYNEQFF.